This T cell receptor (beta chain) was recovered during a study of blood T cell repertoires in COVID-19. Data came from immunoSEQ multiplex PCR; TCRdb stores just in-frame clones and leaves some out. The sample yields about 80,000 clones, approximately 80% seen once. The junction had 4 bases not matched to a gene; V was cut back by 4 bases and J by 4 bases. The CDR3 contains 15 residues. The germline gives CDR1 SGHNT, CDR2 YYREEE (reference sequence). Sequenced sample: peripheral blood. The TCR comes from a woman aged 70 to 79 with acute or convalescent COVID-19. This chain uses TRBV5-4 with TRBJ2-5; 13 positions match TRBD2. The CDR3 here is CASSGGLAGVETQYF. CDR3 DNA: TGTGCCAGCAGCGGCGGACTAGCGGGAGTAGAGACCCAGTACTTC.